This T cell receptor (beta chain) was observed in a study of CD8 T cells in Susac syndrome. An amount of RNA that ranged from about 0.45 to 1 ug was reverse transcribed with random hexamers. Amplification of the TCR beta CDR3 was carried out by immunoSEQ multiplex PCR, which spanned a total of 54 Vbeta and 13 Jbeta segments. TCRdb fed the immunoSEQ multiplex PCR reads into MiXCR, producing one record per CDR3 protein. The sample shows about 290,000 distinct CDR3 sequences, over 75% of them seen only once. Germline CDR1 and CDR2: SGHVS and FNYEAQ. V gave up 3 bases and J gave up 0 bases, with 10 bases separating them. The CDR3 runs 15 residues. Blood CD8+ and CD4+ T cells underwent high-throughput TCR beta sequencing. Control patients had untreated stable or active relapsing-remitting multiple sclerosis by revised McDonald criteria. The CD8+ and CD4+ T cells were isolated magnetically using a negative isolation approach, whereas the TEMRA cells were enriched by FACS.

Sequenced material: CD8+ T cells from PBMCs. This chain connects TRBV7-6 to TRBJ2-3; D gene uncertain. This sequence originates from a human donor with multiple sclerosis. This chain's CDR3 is CASSLSDGSTDTQYF. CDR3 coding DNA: TGTGCCAGCAGCTTGTCGGATGGGAGCACAGATACGCAGTATTTT. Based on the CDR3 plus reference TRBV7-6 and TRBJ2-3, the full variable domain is GAGVSQSPRYKVTKRGQDVALRCDPISGHVSLYWYRQALGQGPEFLTYFNYEAQQDKSGLPNDRFSAERPEGSISTLTIQRTEQRDSAMYRCASSLSDGSTDTQYFGPGTRLTVL.